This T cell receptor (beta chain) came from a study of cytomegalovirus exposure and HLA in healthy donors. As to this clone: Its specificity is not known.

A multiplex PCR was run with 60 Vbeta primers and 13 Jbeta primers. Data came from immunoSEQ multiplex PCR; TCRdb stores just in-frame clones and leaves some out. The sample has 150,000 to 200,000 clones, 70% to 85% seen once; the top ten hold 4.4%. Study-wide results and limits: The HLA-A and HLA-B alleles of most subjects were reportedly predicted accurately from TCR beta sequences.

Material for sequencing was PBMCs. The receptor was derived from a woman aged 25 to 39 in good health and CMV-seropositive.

The chain's CDR3 is CSVQGIYTEAFF. In nucleotides, the CDR3 is TGCAGCGTTCAGGGGATCTACACTGAAGCTTTCTTT. The genes are TRBV29-1 and TRBJ1-1; the D gene is possibly TRBD1 (6 bases). The length of the CDR3 is 12 residues. Germline V gene lookup returns CDR1 SQVTM and CDR2 ANQGSEA. Trimming cost V 5 bases and J 3 bases, with 10 bases left between them.